This T cell receptor beta chain was captured in a study of blood T cell repertoires in COVID-19. In the study overall: Sites in the United States, Italy and Spain provided acute and convalescent COVID-19 samples.

The CDR3 contains 13 residues. With V trimmed by 5 bases and J by 4 bases, 3 bases remained unmatched. Germline V gives CDR1 SNHLY, CDR2 FYNNEI. Measured with immunoSEQ multiplex PCR; TCRdb has only the in-frame clones, and not every one. The data hold about 94,000 clones, with roughly 80% observed a single time. The sequence derives from a human donor in a cohort sampled during active COVID-19. The chain uses TRBV2 and TRBJ2-5; TRBD1 agrees at 8 bases. Material: peripheral blood. In DNA form, the CDR3 reads TGTGCCAGCAGTCGACAGGGGCCAGAGACCCAGTACTTC. Translating it yields CASSRQGPETQYF.